The 6 T cell receptor beta chains in this list originate from one sample, sequenced in a study of molecular identifiers for immune sequencing clone quantification. Each CDR3 protein gets one entry after TCRdb re-called the PCR reads with MiXCR. Among a few hundred thousand distinct CDR3 sequences listed, about 22% were seen once. The specimen was naive CD8+ T cells from blood, with Jurkat cell RNA spiked in. The subset here: FACS-sorted CD8+CD4-CCR7+CD45RA+ naive T cells. These receptors were taken from a human donor in good health. Some libraries in this study had Jurkat cell RNA spiked in.

This clonotype has a handful of counts. This chain links TRBV5-1 with TRBJ2-7; D tentatively fits TRBD1 or TRBD2 (5 bases each). There are 14 residues in the CDR3. CDR1 and CDR2 (germline): SGHRS, YFSETQ. The V end lost 4 bases, the J end lost 2 bases, and 13 bases lay between the germline ends. The CDR3 sequence is CASSIDMGPYEQYF. In DNA form, the CDR3 reads TGCGCCAGCAGCATAGACATGGGACCCTACGAGCAGTACTTC.

The chain recombines TRBV20-1 with TRBJ2-3; 9 nucleotides align to TRBD2. The germline V gene has CDR1 DFQATT and CDR2 SNEGSKA (reference sequence). This CDR3 spans 16 amino acids. V shed 0 bases and J 2 bases; nucleotides not matched to a gene: 6. The CDR3 is CSARDTSGPPTDTQYF. DNA for the CDR3: TGCAGTGCTAGAGATACTAGCGGGCCTCCCACAGATACGCAGTATTTT.

This clonotype was seen a handful of times. The chain employs TRBV3-1 and TRBJ2-3; unclear D gene. The germline CDR1 and CDR2 sequences are LGHDT and YNNKEL (reference sequence). Trimming stripped 1 base from V and 2 bases from J, with 10 bases between. CDR3 size: 15 residues. The CDR3 DNA reads TGTGCCAGCAGCCAAGGTATTTCCCTCACAGATACGCAGTATTTT. It yields the protein CASSQGISLTDTQYF.

This clonotype was counted many times. This chain connects TRBV9 to TRBJ2-3; 8 bases fit TRBD2. Trimming took 0 bases from V and 6 from J; bases not matched to a gene: 3. Germline-derived CDR1 and CDR2 are SGDLS and YYNGEE. This CDR3 comprises 14 residues. The CDR3: CASSVAGGQDTQYF. In DNA form, the CDR3 reads TGTGCCAGCAGCGTAGCGGGGGGGCAGGATACGCAGTATTTT.

This clonotype was counted many times. The chain uses TRBV9 and TRBJ2-2, with D possibly being TRBD2 (6 bases). The V gene lost 1 base and the J gene lost 2 bases, with 12 bases spanning the gap. The germline CDR1 and CDR2 sequences are SGDLS and YYNGEE. The CDR3 has 16 amino acids. The chain's CDR3 is CASSVRGSPNTGELFF. The CDR3 DNA follows: TGTGCCAGCAGCGTACGGGGGAGCCCTAACACCGGGGAGCTGTTTTTT.

This clonotype appeared a few times. The rearrangement joins TRBV6-6 to TRBJ2-7; D gene uncertain. The V end lost 8 bases, the J end lost 6 bases, and 11 bases lay between the germline ends. The CDR3 length is 11 residues. Germline V lookup: CDR1 MNHNY, CDR2 SVGAGI (reference sequence). CDR3 protein: CASGDRSEQYF. The CDR3 DNA sequence: TGTGCCAGCGGGGATCGGAGCGAGCAGTACTTC.